This paragraph reports one TCR beta chain. The CDR3 is 12 residues long. V was shortened by 6 bases and J by 12 bases, with 16 bases between the two germline ends. Sequencing was performed with immunoSEQ multiplex PCR; in TCRdb, only in-frame clones are kept and a portion is missing. The top ten clones hold around 13% of a sample with some 300,000 clones, 75% to 90% of them seen once. The sample comes from a study of blood T cell repertoires in COVID-19. Whole-study context: Both acute and convalescent COVID-19 samples were obtained from the United States, Italy and Spain.

Sequences were obtained from peripheral blood. This clonotype originated in a woman aged 70-85 years with COVID-19, enrolled during active disease. The V call is TRBV12-3 or TRBV12-4, the J call TRBJ2-3; a weak D match, TRBD1 (6 bases). CDR3 protein: CASSTAGTSQYF. CDR3 DNA: TGTGCCAGCAGCACCGCCGGGACATCACAGTATTTT.